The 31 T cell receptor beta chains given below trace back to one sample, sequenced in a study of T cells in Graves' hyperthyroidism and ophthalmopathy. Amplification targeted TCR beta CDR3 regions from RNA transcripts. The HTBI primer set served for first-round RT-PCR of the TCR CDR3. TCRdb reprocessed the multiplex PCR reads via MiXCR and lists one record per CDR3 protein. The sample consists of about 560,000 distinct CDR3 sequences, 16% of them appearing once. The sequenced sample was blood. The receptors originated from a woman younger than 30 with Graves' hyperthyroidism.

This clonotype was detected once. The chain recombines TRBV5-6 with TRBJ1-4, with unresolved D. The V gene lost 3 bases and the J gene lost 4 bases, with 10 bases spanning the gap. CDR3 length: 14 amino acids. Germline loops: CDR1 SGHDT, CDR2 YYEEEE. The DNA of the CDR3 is TGTGCCAGCAGCTCGGCAGCGATTAATGAAAAACTGTTTTTT. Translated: CASSSAAINEKLFF. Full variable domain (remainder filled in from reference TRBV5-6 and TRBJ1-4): DAGVTQSPTHLIKTRGQQVTLRCSPKSGHDTVSWYQQALGQGPQFIFQYYEEEERQRGNFPDRFSGHQFPNYSSELNVNALLLGDSALYLCASSSAAINEKLFFGSGTQLSVL.

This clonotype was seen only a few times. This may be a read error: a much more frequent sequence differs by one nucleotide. CDR3 in DNA: TGTGCCAGCAGTCGGGCGGGGGCTGTAAGTGGGTATGGCTACGCCTTC. Translated, it gives CASSRAGAVSGYGYAF. This chain joins TRBV6-1 and TRBJ1-2, with D perhaps TRBD1 (6 bases). In germline, CDR1 is MNHNS, CDR2 SASEGT. CDR3 size: 16 residues.

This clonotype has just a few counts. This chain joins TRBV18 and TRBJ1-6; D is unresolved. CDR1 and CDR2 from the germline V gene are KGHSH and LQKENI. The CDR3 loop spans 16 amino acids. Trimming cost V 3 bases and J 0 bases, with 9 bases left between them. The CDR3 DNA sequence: TGTGCCAGCTCACCGTTCTTGAGCTCCTATAATTCACCCCTCCACTTT. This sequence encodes CASSPFLSSYNSPLHF.

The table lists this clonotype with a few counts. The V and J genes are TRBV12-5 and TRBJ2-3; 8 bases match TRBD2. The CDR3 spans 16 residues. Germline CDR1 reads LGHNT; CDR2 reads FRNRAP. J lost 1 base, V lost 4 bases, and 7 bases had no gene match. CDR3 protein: CASGYQAGVGTDTQYF. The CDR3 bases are TGTGCTAGTGGTTATCAAGCGGGAGTCGGCACAGATACGCAGTATTTT.

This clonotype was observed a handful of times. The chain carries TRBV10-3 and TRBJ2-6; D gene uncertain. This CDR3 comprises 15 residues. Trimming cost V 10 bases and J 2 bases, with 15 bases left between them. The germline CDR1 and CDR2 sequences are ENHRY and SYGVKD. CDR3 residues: CATEDVTPGANVLTF. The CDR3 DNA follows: TGTGCCACCGAGGACGTAACGCCTGGGGCCAACGTCCTGACTTTC.

The CDR3 reads CASSLFPDSQDTQYF. In DNA, the CDR3 is TGTGCCAGCAGCTTATTCCCCGACTCCCAAGATACGCAGTATTTT. The V and J genes are TRBV7-2 and TRBJ2-3; D uncertain. V shed 2 bases and J shed 5 bases, with 14 bases lying between them. The germline V gene has CDR1 SGHTA and CDR2 FQGNSA. The CDR3 loop spans 15 amino acids.

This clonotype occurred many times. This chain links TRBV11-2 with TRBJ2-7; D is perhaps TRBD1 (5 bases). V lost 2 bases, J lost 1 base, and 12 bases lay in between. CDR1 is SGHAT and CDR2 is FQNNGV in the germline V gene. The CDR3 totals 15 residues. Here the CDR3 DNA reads TGTGCCAGCAGCTTAACCAGGGTAATATCCTACGAGCAGTACTTC. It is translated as CASSLTRVISYEQYF.

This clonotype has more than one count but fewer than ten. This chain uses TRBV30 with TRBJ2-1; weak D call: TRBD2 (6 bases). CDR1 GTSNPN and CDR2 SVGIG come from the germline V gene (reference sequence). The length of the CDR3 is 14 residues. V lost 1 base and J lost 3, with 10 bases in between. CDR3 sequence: CAWSEEGYYNEQFF. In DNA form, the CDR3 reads TGTGCCTGGAGTGAGGAGGGATACTACAATGAGCAGTTCTTC.

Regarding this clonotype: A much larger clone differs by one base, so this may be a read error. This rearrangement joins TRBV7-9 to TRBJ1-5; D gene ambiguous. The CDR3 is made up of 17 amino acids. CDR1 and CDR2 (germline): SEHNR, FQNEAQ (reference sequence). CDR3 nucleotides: TGTGCCAGCAGCTTAGTGGGAGCTGGACGCAGCAATCAGCCCCCGCATTTT. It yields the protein CASSLVGAGRSNQPPHF.

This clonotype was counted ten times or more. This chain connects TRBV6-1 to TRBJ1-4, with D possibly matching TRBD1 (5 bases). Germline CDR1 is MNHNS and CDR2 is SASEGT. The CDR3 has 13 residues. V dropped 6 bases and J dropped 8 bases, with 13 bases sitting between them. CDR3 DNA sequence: TGTGCCAGCAGCTGGGGGGGGAAAGAAAAACTGTTTTTT. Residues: CASSWGGKEKLFF.

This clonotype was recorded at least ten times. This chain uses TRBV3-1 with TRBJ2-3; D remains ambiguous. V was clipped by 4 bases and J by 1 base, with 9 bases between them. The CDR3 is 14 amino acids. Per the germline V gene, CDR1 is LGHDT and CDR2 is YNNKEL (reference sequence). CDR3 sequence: CASSRQTGTDTQYF. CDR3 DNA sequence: TGTGCCAGCAGCCGCCAAACAGGCACAGATACGCAGTATTTT.

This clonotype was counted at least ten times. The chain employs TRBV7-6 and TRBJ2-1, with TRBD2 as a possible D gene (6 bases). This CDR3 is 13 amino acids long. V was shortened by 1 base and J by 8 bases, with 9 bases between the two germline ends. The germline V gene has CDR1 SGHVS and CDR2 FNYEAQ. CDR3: CASSLEWGDEQFF. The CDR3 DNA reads TGTGCCAGCAGCTTAGAATGGGGGGATGAGCAGTTCTTC.

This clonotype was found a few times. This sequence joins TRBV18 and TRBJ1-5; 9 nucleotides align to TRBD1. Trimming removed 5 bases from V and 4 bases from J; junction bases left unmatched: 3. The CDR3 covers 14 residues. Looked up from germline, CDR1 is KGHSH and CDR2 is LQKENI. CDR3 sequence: CASSAGQGNQPQHF. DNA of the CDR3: TGTGCCAGCTCAGCCGGACAGGGGAATCAGCCCCAGCATTTT.

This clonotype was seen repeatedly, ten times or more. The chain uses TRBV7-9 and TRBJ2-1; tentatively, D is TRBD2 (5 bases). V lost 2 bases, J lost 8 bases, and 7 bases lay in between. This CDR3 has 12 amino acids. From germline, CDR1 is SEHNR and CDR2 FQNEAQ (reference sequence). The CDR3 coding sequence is TGTGCCAGCAGCTTATGGCGGGATGAGCAGTTCTTC. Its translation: CASSLWRDEQFF.

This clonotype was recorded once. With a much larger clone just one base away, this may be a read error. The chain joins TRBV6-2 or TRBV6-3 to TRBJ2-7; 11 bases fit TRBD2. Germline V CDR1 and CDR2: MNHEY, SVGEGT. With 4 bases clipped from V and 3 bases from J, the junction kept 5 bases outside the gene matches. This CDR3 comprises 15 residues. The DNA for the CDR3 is TGTGCCAGCAGTTCTCTAGCGGGAGGCTTCTACGAGCAGTACTTC. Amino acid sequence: CASSSLAGGFYEQYF.

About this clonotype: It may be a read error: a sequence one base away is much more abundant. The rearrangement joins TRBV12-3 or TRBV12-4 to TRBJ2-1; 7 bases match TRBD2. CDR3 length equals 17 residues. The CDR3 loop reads CASSLGTLAEVSNAQFF. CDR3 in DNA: TGTGCCAGCAGTTTGGGGACTCTAGCGGAGGTCTCCAATGCGCAGTTCTTC.

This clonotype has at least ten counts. The CDR3 loop is CASSDWSAFGKLFF. Here the CDR3 DNA reads TGTGCCAGCAGTGATTGGTCAGCTTTTGGGAAACTGTTTTTT. The chain couples TRBV2 to TRBJ1-4, with D hard to call. Germline CDR1 and CDR2: SNHLY and FYNNEI. The V end lost 3 bases, the J end lost 11 bases, and 16 bases lay between the germline ends. The CDR3 has 14 amino acids.

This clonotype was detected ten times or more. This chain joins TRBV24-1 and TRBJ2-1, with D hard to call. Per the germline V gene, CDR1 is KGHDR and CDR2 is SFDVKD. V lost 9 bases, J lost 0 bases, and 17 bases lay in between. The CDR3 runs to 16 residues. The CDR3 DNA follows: TGTGCCACCCCCCGGCGGAGTCGAGGCTCCTACAATGAGCAGTTCTTC. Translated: CATPRRSRGSYNEQFF.

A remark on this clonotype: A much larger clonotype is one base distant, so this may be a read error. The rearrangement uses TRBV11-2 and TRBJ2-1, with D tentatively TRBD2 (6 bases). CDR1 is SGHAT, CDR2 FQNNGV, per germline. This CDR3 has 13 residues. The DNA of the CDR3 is TGTGCCAGCAGCCCTTCCCGGGGGAGGAAGCAGTCCTTC. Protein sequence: CASSPSRGRKQSF.

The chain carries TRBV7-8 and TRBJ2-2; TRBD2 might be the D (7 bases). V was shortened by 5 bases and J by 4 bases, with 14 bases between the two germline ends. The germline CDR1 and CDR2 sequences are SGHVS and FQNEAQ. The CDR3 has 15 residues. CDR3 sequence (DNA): TGTGCCAGCAGCCTGGGGGGGCCGGGCACCGGGGAGCTGTTTTTT. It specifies CASSLGGPGTGELFF.

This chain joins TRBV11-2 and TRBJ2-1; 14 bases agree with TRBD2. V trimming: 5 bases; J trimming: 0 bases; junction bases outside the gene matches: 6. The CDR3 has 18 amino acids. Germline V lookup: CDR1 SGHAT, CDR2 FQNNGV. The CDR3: CASSAQTSGGASYNEQFF. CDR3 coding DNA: TGTGCCAGCAGCGCCCAGACTAGCGGGGGGGCCTCCTACAATGAGCAGTTCTTC. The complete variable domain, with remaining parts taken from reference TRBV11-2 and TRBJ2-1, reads EAGVAQSPRYKIIEKRQSVAFWCNPISGHATLYWYQQILGQGPKLLIQFQNNGVVDDSQLPKDRFSAERLKGVDSTLKIQPAKLEDSAVYLCASSAQTSGGASYNEQFFGPGTRLTVL.

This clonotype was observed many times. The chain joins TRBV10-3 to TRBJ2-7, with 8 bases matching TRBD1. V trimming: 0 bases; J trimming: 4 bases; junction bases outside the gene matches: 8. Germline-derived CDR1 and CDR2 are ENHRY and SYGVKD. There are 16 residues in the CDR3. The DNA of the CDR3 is TGTGCCATCAGTGAGTCCAGGACAGGGAAACAGTACGAGCAGTACTTC. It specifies CAISESRTGKQYEQYF.

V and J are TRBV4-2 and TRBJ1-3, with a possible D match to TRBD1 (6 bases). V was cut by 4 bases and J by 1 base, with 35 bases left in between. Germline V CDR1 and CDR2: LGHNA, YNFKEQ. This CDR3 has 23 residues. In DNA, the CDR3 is TGTGCCAGCAGCCCAACAGGGACGAGGTCCCCTGAGAGTCCGGGGACTTCTGGAAACACCATATATTTT. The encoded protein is CASSPTGTRSPESPGTSGNTIYF.

The CDR3 nucleotides read TGTGCCAGCAGGGGAAGGGGGTACCAAGAGACCCAGTACTTC. Protein product: CASRGRGYQETQYF. The chain uses TRBV6-1 and TRBJ2-5; TRBD1 might be the D (6 bases). V dropped 6 bases and J dropped 0 bases, with 11 bases sitting between them. The CDR3 covers 14 residues. Germline V gene lookup returns CDR1 MNHNS and CDR2 SASEGT.

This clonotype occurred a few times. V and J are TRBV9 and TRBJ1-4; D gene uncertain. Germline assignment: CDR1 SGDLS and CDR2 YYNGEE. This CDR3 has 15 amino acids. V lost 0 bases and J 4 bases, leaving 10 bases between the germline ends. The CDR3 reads CASSVEMGSNEKLFF. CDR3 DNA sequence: TGTGCCAGCAGCGTAGAAATGGGAAGTAATGAAAAACTGTTTTTT.

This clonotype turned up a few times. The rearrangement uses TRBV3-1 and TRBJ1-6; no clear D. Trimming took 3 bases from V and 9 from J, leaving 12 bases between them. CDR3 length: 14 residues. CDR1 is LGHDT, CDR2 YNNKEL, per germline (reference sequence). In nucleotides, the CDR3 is TGTGCCAGCAGCCAGGCTGAGCGGATTTCACCCCTCCACTTT. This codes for CASSQAERISPLHF.

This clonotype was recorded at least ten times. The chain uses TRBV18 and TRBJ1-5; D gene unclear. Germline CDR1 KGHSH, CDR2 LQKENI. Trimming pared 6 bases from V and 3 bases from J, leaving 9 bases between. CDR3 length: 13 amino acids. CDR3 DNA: TGTGCCAGCTCCCCGGACCCCAATCAGCCCCAGCATTTT. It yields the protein CASSPDPNQPQHF.

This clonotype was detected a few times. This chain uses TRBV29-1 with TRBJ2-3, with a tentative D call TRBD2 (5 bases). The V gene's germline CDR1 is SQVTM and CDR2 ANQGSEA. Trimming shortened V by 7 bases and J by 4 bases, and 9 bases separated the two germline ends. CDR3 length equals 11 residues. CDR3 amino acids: CSGGPPDTQYF. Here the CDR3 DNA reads TGCAGCGGCGGGCCCCCAGATACGCAGTATTTT.

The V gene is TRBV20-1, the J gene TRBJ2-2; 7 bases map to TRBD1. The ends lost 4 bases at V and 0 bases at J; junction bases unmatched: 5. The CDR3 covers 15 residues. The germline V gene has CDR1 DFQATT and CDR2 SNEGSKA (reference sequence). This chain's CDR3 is CSATRQGPNTGELFF. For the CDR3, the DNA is TGCAGTGCTACCCGACAGGGCCCGAACACCGGGGAGCTGTTTTTT.

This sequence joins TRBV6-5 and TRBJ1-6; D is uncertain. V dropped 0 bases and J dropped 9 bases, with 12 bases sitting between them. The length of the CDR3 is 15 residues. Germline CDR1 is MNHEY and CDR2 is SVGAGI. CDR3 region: CASSYSVTLGSPLHF. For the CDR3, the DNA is TGTGCCAGCAGTTACTCAGTTACGTTGGGTTCACCCCTCCACTTT.

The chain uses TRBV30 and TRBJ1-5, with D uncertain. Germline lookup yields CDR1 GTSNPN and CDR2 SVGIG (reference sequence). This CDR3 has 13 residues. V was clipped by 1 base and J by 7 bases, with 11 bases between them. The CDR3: CAWSEAGGQPQHF. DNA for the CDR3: TGTGCCTGGAGTGAGGCCGGAGGACAGCCCCAGCATTTT.